This entry lists 13 T cell receptor beta chains sequenced from one sample in a study of brain metastases from non-small cell lung cancer. Repertoires were generated with immunoSEQ multiplex PCR, while TCRdb's copy carries only in-frame clones and drops some. The repertoire has approximately 500 clones, about 78% of them found once; the top ten carry roughly 21%. The sequencing input was tissue from a brain metastasis. The receptors derive from a donor aged 40 or older with non-small cell lung cancer.

Comments on this clone: A read error is possible here, since a much larger clone lies one base away. J is TRBJ2-5 and V is TRBV6-6, with D possibly being TRBD1 (5 bases). V was cut by 4 bases and J by 1 base, with 13 bases left in between. Germline lookup yields CDR1 MNHNY and CDR2 SVGAGI (reference sequence). The CDR3 has 15 amino acids. The CDR3 DNA reads as TGTGCCAGCAGTTCCCGACAGAGGCGCCAAGAGACCCAGTACTTC. Residues: CASSSRQRRQETQYF.

V usage is TRBV2 and J usage is TRBJ1-6, with TRBD1 matching 7 bases. The CDR3 spans 15 residues. Germline values: CDR1 SNHLY, CDR2 FYNNEI. The junction had 8 bases not matched to a gene; V was cut back by 5 bases and J by 7 bases. Here the CDR3 DNA reads TGTGCCAGCAGTACCCGGGACAGCGGAAATTCACCCCTCCACTTT. Translation: CASSTRDSGNSPLHF.

The genes are TRBV5-4 and TRBJ1-1; D not resolved. The length of the CDR3 is 14 residues. V was cut by 3 bases and J by 1 base, with 10 bases left in between. Per the germline V gene, CDR1 is SGHNT and CDR2 is YYREEE (reference sequence). CDR3 amino acids: CASSWALSNTEAFF. In nucleotides, the CDR3 is TGTGCCAGCAGCTGGGCCTTGTCGAACACTGAAGCTTTCTTT.

This clone is labeled as hyperexpanded (1% or more). This rearrangement joins TRBV4-1 to TRBJ2-7, with D possibly called TRBD1 or TRBD2 (6 bases each). Per the germline V gene, CDR1 is MGHRA and CDR2 is YSYEKL. Trimming removed 4 bases at V and 0 bases at J, with 13 bases between. The CDR3 runs to 15 residues. The CDR3 nucleotides are TGCGCCAGCAGCCGTGGGGGGACAAGCTCCTACGAGCAGTACTTC. It specifies CASSRGGTSSYEQYF.

V usage is TRBV19 and J usage is TRBJ1-1; D perhaps matches TRBD1 (6 bases). The CDR3 extends over 14 amino acids. Germline loops: CDR1 LNHDA, CDR2 SQIVND (reference sequence). The V and J ends lost 5 bases and 4 bases respectively, with 14 bases between them. The DNA of the CDR3 is TGTGCCAGTAGTTCTGGTCTAGGGGGCACTGAAGCTTTCTTT. Protein sequence: CASSSGLGGTEAFF.

The CDR3 spells CASSPRASNTGELFF. The CDR3 bases are TGTGCCAGCTCACCACGCGCGTCCAACACCGGGGAGCTGTTTTTT. The chain couples TRBV18 to TRBJ2-2; no definite D call. The germline V gene encodes CDR1 KGHSH and CDR2 LQKENI. The V end lost 1 base, the J end lost 2 bases, and 8 bases lay between the germline ends. The CDR3 is 15 residues long.

The CDR3 bases are TGTGCCAGCAGCTTAGAGGGACGGTGGAACTCTGGAAACACCATATATTTT. Its translation: CASSLEGRWNSGNTIYF. The chain has TRBV7-2 and TRBJ1-3, with a tentative D call TRBD1 (5 bases). Per germline, CDR1 SGHTA and CDR2 FQGNSA. V was pared by 1 base and J by 0 bases, with 13 bases between. There are 17 residues in the CDR3.

CDR3 in DNA: TGTGCCAGCATGGACCCAGTCCCCCAAGAGACCCAGTACTTC. This encodes CASMDPVPQETQYF. The genes are TRBV2 and TRBJ2-5; no firm D call. The V and J ends lost 7 bases and 1 base respectively, with 13 bases between them. CDR1 and CDR2 (germline): SNHLY, FYNNEI. The CDR3 runs to 14 residues.

V gene TRBV7-9 combines with J gene TRBJ2-7; D ambiguous. V lost 2 bases and J 3 bases, leaving 5 bases between the germline ends. Germline loops: CDR1 SEHNR, CDR2 FQNEAQ (reference sequence). The CDR3 has 12 residues. The CDR3 DNA reads TGTGCCAGCAGCTTAATGGTCTACGAGCAGTACTTC. The encoded protein is CASSLMVYEQYF.

Details on this clone: A much larger clone lies one base from this, so it may be a read error. The sample has other DNA sequences that encode this CDR3 too. The chain is built from TRBV19 and TRBJ1-2; possibly TRBD1 for D (6 bases). V lost 1 base, J lost 5 bases, and 8 bases lay in between. The CDR3 contains 13 residues. Germline loops: CDR1 LNHDA, CDR2 SQIVND (reference sequence). CDR3: CASSIGDIYGYTF. For the CDR3, the DNA is TGTGCCAGTAGTATAGGGGACATTTATGGCTACACCTTC.

About this clone: A much larger clone differs by one base, so this may be a read error. The identical CDR3 is also encoded by other nucleotide sequences in the sample. This rearrangement joins TRBV15 to TRBJ1-6; D is undetermined. CDR3 length: 15 amino acids. The ends were cut back, 5 bases at V and 0 bases at J, with 8 bases in the middle. CDR1 is LNHNV, CDR2 YYDKDF, per germline (reference sequence). CDR3 loop: CATSDTSSYNSPLHF. DNA for the CDR3: TGTGCCACCAGCGACACAAGCTCCTATAATTCACCCCTCCACTTT.

This clone is a singleton in its sample. The chain recombines TRBV6-5 with TRBJ2-1, with D tentatively TRBD2 (6 bases). CDR3 size: 14 residues. Trimming pared 2 bases from V and 5 bases from J, leaving 10 bases between. The germline gives CDR1 MNHEY, CDR2 SVGAGI. The CDR3 DNA follows: TGTGCCAGCAGTTACCCGGGACTGAACAATGAGCAGTTCTTC. It translates to CASSYPGLNNEQFF.

A single count supports this clone. The rearrangement uses TRBV5-1 and TRBJ1-2; D ambiguous. Trimming cost V 3 bases and J 7 bases, with 28 bases left between them. Germline values: CDR1 SGHRS, CDR2 YFSETQ. This CDR3 has 18 residues. CDR3 nucleotide sequence: TGCGCCAGCAGCTATGGAGCGTCAACAGCCAAATCCGTAGGTGGCTACACCTTC. Amino acid sequence: CASSYGASTAKSVGGYTF. Complete variable domain (other parts from reference TRBV5-1 and TRBJ1-2): KAGVTQTPRYLIKTRGQQVTLSCSPISGHRSVSWYQQTPGQGLQFLFEYFSETQRNKGNFPGRFSGRQFSNSRSEMNVSTLELGDSALYLCASSYGASTAKSVGGYTFGSGTRLTVV.